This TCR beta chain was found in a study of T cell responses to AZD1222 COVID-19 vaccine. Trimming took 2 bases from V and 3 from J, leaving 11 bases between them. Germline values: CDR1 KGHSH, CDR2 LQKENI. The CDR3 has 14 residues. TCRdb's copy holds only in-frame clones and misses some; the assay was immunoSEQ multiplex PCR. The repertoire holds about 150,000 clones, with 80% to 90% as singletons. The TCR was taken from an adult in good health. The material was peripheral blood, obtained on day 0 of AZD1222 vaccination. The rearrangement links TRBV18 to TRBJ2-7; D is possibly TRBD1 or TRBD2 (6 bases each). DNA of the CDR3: TGTGCCAGCTCACCAGGGGGGCAGGGCTACGAGCAGTACTTC. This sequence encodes CASSPGGQGYEQYF.